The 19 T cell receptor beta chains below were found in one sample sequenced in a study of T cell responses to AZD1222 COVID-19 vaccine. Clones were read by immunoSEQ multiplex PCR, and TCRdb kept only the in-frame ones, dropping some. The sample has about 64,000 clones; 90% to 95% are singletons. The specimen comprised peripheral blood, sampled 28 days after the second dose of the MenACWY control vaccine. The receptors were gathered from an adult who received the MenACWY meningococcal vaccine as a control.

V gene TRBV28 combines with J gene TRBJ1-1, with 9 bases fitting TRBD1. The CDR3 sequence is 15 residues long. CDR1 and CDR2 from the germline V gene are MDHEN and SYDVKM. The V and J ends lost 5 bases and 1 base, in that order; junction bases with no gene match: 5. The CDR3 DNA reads TGTGCCAGCAGTCCCGGGACAGGGCCGAACACTGAAGCTTTCTTT. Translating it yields CASSPGTGPNTEAFF.

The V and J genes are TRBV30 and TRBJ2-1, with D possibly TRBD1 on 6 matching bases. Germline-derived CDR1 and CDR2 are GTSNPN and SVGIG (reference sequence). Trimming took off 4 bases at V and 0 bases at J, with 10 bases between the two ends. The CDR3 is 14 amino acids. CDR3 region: CAWTRGGSYNEQFF. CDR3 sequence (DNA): TGTGCCTGGACCAGAGGGGGCTCCTACAATGAGCAGTTCTTC.

The CDR3 loop reads CASSPTGSPYEQYF. Written as DNA, the CDR3 is TGTGCCAGCAGTCCAACAGGGTCCCCCTACGAGCAGTACTTC. The rearrangement joins TRBV11-3 to TRBJ2-7, with TRBD1 as a possible D gene (6 bases). V was cut by 6 bases and J by 2 bases, with 14 bases left in between. This CDR3 contains 14 residues. Germline V gene sequence: CDR1 SGHNT, CDR2 YENEEA.

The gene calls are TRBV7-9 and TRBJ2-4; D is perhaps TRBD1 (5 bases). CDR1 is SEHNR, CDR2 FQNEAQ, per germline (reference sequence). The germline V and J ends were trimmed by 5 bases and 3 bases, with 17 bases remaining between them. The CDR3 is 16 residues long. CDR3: CASSGIGQGHKNIQYF. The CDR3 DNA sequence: TGTGCCAGCAGCGGAATTGGTCAGGGCCACAAAAACATTCAGTACTTC.

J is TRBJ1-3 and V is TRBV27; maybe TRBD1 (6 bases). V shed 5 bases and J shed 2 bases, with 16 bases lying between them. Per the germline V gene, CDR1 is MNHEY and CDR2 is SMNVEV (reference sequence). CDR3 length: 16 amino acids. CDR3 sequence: CASSASGGGAGNTIYF. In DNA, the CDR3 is TGTGCCAGCAGTGCCTCCGGAGGGGGGGCTGGAAACACCATATATTTT.

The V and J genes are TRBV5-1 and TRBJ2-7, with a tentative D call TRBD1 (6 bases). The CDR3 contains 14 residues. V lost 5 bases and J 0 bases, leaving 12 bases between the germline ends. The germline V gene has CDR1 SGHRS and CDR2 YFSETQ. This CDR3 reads CASRDSASSYEQYF. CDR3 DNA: TGCGCCAGCAGGGACAGCGCGAGCTCCTACGAGCAGTACTTC.

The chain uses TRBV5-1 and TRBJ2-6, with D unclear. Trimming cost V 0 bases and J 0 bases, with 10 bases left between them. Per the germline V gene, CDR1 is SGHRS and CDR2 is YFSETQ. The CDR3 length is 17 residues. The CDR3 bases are TGCGCCAGCAGCTTGGACGGCTGGAGCTCTGGGGCCAACGTCCTGACTTTC. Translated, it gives CASSLDGWSSGANVLTF.

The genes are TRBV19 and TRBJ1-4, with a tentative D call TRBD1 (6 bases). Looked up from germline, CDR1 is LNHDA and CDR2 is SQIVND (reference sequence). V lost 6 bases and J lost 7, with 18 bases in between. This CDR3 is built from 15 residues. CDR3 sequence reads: CASSGTVRGGEKLFF. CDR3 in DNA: TGTGCCAGTAGCGGTACGGTCAGGGGAGGTGAAAAACTGTTTTTT.

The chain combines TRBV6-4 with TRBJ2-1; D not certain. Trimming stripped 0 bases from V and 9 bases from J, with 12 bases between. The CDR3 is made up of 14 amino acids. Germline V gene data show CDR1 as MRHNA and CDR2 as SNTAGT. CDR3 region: CASSDSSLFTEQFF. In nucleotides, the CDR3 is TGTGCCAGCAGTGACTCGAGTCTTTTTACTGAGCAGTTCTTC.

The CDR3 protein is CASSFSAGAQQYF. The DNA for the CDR3 is TGTGCCAGCTCCTTCTCGGCGGGGGCGCAGCAGTACTTC. The chain carries TRBV18 and TRBJ2-7; tentatively, D is TRBD2 (7 bases). Germline CDR1 KGHSH, CDR2 LQKENI. The ends were cut back, 6 bases at V and 8 bases at J, with 17 bases in the middle. The CDR3 is 13 amino acids.

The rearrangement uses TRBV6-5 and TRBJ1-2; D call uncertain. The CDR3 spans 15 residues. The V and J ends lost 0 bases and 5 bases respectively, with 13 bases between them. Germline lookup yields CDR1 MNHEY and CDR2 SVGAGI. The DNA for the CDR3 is TGTGCCAGCAGTTACTCCCCGGGAGCCCCGTATGGCTACACCTTC. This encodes CASSYSPGAPYGYTF.

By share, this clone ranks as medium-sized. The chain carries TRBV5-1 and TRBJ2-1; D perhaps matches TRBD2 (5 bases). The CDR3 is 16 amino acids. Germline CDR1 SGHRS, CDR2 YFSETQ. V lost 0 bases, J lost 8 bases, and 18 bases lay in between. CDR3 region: CASSLVGWPEGDEQFF. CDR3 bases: TGCGCCAGCAGCTTGGTAGGTTGGCCCGAGGGAGATGAGCAGTTCTTC.

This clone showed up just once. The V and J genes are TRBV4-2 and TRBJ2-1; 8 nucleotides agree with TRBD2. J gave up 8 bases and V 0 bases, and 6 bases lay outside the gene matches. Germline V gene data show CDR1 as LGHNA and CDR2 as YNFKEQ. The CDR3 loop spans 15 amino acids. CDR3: CASSQDGREVDEQFF. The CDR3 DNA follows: TGTGCCAGCAGCCAAGATGGGCGGGAGGTCGATGAGCAGTTCTTC.

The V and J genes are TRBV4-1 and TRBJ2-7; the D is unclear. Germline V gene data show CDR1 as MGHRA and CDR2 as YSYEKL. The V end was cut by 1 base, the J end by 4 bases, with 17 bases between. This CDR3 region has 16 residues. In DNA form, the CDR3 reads TGCGCCAGCAGCCAAGGGCTGGGGTCGCGGACGTACGAGCAGTACTTC. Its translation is CASSQGLGSRTYEQYF.

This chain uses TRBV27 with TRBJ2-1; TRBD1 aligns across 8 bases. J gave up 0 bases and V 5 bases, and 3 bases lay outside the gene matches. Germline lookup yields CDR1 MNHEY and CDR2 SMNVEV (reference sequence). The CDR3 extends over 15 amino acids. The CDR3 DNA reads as TGTGCCAGCAGTATCGACAGGGGCTCCTACAATGAGCAGTTCTTC. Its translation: CASSIDRGSYNEQFF.

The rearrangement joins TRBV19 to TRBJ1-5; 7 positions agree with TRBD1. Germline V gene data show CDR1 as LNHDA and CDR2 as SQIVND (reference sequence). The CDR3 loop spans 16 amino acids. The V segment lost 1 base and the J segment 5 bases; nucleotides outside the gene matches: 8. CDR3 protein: CASSIAGQGEHQPQHF. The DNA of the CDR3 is TGTGCCAGTAGTATAGCGGGGCAGGGGGAACATCAGCCCCAGCATTTT.

The CDR3 sequence is CASSDAGASNQPQHF. The CDR3 nucleotides are TGTGCCAGCAGTGACGCAGGGGCGAGCAATCAGCCCCAGCATTTT. The chain has TRBV6-2 or TRBV6-3 and TRBJ1-5; D perhaps matches TRBD1 (6 bases). The germline V gene encodes CDR1 MNHEY and CDR2 SVGEGT. The V end lost 5 bases, the J end lost 1 base, and 12 bases lay between the germline ends. The CDR3 is 15 amino acids.

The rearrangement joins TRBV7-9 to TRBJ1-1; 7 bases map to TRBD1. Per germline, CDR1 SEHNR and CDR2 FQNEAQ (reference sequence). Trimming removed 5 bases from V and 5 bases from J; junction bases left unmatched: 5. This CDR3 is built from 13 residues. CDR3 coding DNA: TGTGCCAGCAGCACCCAACAGGGGACTGAAGCTTTCTTT. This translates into CASSTQQGTEAFF. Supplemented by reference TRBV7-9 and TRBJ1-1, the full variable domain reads DTGVSQNPRHKITKRGQNVTFRCDPISEHNRLYWYRQTLGQGPEFLTYFQNEAQLEKSRLLSDRFSAERPKGSFSTLEIQRTEQGDSAMYLCASSTQQGTEAFFGQGTRLTVV.

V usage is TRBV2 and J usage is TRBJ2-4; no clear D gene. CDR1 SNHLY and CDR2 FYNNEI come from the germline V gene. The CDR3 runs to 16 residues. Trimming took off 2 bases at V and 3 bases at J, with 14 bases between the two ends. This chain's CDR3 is CASSESFYRSKNIQYF. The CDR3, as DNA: TGTGCCAGCAGTGAAAGTTTTTACAGAAGCAAAAACATTCAGTACTTC.